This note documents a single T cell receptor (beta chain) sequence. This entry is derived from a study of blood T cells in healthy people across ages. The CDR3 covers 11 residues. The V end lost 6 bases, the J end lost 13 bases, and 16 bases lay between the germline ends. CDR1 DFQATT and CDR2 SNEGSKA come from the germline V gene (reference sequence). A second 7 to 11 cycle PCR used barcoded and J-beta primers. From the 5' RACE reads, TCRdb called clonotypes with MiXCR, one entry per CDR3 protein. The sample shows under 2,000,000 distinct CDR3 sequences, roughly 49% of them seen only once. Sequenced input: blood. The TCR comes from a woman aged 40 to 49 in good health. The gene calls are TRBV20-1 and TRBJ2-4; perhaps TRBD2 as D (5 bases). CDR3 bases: TGCAGTGCCCCCTACTTACTAGAGCAGTACTTC. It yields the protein CSAPYLLEQYF.